The clone carrying this T cell receptor beta chain was seen only once. The antigen is undetermined. The data originate from a study of T-cell memory formation after mild COVID-19. General study findings and limits: While clones contracting from day 15 to 85 were balanced between CD4 and CD8, later expanders leaned CD4+.

5'RACE with constant-segment primers yielded barcoded, UMI-tagged TCR alpha and TCR beta cDNA libraries. TCRdb used MiXCR to reprocess the 5' RACE reads, holding one entry per CDR3 protein. Here the sample spans approximately 42,000 distinct CDR3 sequences, over 6.5% being singletons. The CDR3 has 15 residues. The V gene's germline CDR1 is SEHNR and CDR2 FQNEAQ (reference sequence). J gave up 2 bases and V 5 bases, and 9 bases lay outside the gene matches. Input material: PBMCs or a T cell subset sorted from them (not recorded which). This TCR was recovered from an adult who had mild COVID-19 (a few samples of this study predate the infection). Cell type and time point are not known. The rearrangement joins TRBV7-9 to TRBJ2-7; the match to TRBD1 covers 7 bases. DNA for the CDR3: TGTGCCAGCAGCGCACTCGACAGGGACACCTACGAGCAGTACTTC. Its protein product is CASSALDRDTYEQYF.